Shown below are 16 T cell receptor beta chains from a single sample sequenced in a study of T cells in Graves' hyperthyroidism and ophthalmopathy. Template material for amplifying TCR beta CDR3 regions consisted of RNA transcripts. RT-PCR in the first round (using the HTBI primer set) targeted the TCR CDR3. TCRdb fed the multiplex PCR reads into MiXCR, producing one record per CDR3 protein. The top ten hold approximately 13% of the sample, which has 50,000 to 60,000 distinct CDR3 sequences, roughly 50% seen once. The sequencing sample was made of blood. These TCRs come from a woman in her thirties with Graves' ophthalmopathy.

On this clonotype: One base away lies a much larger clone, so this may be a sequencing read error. In DNA form, the CDR3 reads TGTGCCAGCAGTCCACCTCCTGACAGAGCCGACGAGCAGTACTTC. It codes for CASSPPPDRADEQYF. V usage is TRBV27 and J usage is TRBJ2-7, with TRBD1 as a possible D gene (5 bases). Trimming cost V 5 bases and J 5 bases, with 19 bases left between them. The CDR3 is 15 residues long. Germline CDR1 and CDR2: MNHEY and SMNVEV (reference sequence).

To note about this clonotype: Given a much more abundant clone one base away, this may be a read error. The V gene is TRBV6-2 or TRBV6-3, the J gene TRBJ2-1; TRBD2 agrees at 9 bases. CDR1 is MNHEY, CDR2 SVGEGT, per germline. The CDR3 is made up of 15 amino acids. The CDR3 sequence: CASSYTGGRGNEQSF. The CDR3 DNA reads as TGTGCCAGCAGTTACACAGGCGGGAGGGGGAATGAGCAGTCCTTC.

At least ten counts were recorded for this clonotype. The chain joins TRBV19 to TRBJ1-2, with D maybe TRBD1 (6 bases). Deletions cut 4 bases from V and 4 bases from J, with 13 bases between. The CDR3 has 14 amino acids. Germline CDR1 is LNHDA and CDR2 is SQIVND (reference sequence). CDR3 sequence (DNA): TGTGCCAGTAGTACCGGGGACACCCTCTATGGCTACACCTTC. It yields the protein CASSTGDTLYGYTF.

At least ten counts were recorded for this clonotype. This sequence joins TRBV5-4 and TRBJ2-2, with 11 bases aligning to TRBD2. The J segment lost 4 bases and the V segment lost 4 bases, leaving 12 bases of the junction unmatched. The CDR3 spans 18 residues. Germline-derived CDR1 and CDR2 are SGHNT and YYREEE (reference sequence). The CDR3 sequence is CASSPLAGGHGGTGELFF. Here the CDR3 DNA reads TGTGCCAGCAGCCCCTTAGCGGGAGGGCACGGGGGCACCGGGGAGCTGTTTTTT. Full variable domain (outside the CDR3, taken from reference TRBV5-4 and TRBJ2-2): ETGVTQSPTHLIKTRGQQVTLRCSSQSGHNTVSWYQQALGQGPQFIFQYYREEENGRGNFPPRFSGLQFPNYSSELNVNALELDDSALYLCASSPLAGGHGGTGELFFGEGSRLTVL.

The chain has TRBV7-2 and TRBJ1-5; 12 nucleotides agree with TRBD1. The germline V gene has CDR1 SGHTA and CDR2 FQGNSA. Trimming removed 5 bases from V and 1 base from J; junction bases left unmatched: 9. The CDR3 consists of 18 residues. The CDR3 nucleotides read TGTGCCAGCAGCCCCGGGACAGGGGGCCGAGTGAGCAATCAGCCCCAGCATTTT. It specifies CASSPGTGGRVSNQPQHF.

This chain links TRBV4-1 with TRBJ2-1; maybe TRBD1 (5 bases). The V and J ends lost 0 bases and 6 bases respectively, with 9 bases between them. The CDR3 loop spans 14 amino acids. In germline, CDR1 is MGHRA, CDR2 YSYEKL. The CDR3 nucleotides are TGCGCCAGCAGCCAAGATGGGGCTAGCAATGAGCAGTTCTTC. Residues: CASSQDGASNEQFF.

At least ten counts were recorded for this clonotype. The CDR3 reads CASSLGGQGEKLFF. The CDR3 coding sequence is TGCGCCAGCAGCTTGGGGGGACAGGGTGAAAAACTGTTTTTT. This chain links TRBV5-1 with TRBJ1-4, with TRBD1 identical over 9 bases. Germline CDR1 and CDR2: SGHRS and YFSETQ. V dropped 0 bases and J dropped 7; count of bases not matched to a gene: 1. CDR3 size: 14 residues.

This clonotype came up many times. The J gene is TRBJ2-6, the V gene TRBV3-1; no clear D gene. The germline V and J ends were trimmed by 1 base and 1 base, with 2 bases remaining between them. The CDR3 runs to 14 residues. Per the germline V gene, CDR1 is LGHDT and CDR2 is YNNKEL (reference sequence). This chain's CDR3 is CASSQVSGANVLTF. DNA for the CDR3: TGTGCCAGCAGCCAAGTGTCTGGGGCCAACGTCCTGACTTTC.

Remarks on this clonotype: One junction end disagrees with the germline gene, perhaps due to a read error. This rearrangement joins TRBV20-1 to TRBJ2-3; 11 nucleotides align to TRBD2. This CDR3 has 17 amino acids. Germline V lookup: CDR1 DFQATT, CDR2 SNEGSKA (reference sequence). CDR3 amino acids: CSAGDLSTSGGTDTQYF. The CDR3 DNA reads TGCAGTGCTGGAGATTTATCAACTAGCGGGGGCACAGATACACAGTATTTT.

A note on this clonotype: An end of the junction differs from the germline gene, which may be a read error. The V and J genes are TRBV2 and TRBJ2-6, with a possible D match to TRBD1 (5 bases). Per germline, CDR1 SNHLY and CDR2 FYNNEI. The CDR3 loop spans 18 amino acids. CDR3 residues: CASSEYGEVPSGANGLTF. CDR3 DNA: TGTGCCAGCAGTGAATATGGAGAGGTCCCCTCTGGGGCCAACGGCCTGACTTTC.

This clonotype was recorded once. In nucleotides, the CDR3 is TGTGCCAGTAGTACCGGACAGGGGGCAGGTAATTCACCCCTCCACTTT. It translates to CASSTGQGAGNSPLHF. V gene TRBV19 combines with J gene TRBJ1-6; 11 bases are a match to TRBD1. CDR1 is LNHDA and CDR2 is SQIVND in the germline V gene (reference sequence). This CDR3 comprises 16 residues. Unmatched junction bases numbered 5, after V lost 4 bases and J lost 6 bases.

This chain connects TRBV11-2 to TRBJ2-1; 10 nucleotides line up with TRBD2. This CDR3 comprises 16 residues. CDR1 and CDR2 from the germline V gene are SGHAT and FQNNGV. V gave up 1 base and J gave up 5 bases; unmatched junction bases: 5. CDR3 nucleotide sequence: TGTGCCAGCAGCTTAGTGGTAGCGGGAGGACACAATGAGCAGTTCTTC. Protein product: CASSLVVAGGHNEQFF.

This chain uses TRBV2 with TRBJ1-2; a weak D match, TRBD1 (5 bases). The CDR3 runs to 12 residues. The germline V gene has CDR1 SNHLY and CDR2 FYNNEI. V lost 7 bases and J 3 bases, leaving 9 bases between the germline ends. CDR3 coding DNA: TGTGCCAGCAAGGAAGGGGACTATGGCTACACCTTC. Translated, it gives CASKEGDYGYTF.

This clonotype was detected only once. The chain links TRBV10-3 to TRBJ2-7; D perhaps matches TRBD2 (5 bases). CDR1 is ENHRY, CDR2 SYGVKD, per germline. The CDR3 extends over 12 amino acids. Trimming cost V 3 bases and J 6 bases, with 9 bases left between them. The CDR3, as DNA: TGTGCCATCAGTGATCCCGCGGGCGAGCAGTACTTC. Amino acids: CAISDPAGEQYF.

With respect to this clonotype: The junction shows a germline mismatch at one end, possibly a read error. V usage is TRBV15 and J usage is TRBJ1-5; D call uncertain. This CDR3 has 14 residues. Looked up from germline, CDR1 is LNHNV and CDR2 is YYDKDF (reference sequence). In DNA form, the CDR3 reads TGTGCCTCCAGCAATCTCGGCGTGGTTCAGCCCCAGCATTTT. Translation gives CASSNLGVVQPQHF.

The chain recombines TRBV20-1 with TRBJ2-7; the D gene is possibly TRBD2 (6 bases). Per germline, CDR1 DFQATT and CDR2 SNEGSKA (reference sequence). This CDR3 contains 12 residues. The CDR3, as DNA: TGCAGCGGACCGGGAGAGGGCTACGAGCAGTACTTC. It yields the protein CSGPGEGYEQYF.